This T cell receptor (beta chain) was sequenced during a study of shared clonotypes between healthy human individuals. Whole-study context: Donors consisted of two women and three men between 18 and 49.

The ends were cut back, 1 base at V and 7 bases at J, with 13 bases in the middle. The CDR3 runs to 15 residues. Germline lookup yields CDR1 LNHNV and CDR2 YYDKDF (reference sequence). In regard to this clone: Its antigen is as yet unknown.

Libraries were prepared by immunoSEQ multiplex PCR; TCRdb keeps only in-frame clonotypes and omits some of them. The repertoire includes approximately 2,300,000 clones, around 92% of them detected once, and around 0.35% sits in the top ten. Overall study results and limits: The low donor count limited represented genetic and exposure-history diversity.

This chain connects TRBV15 to TRBJ2-2, with D possibly matching TRBD1 (5 bases). This receptor was identified in a man aged 18 to 30 in good health. Some clones in this sample may be carry-over from other donors' samples. The sample consisted of naive CD4+ T cells from PBMCs. Subset: CD45RA+ positively selected. The CDR3, as DNA: TGTGCCACCAGCAGAGGCCCAGGGCGTAGCGGGGAGCTGTTTTTT. Encoded protein: CATSRGPGRSGELFF.